This T cell receptor (beta chain) was retrieved from a study of cytomegalovirus exposure and HLA in healthy donors. The study ran its PCR with 60 Vbeta and 13 Jbeta primers. The data were produced by immunoSEQ multiplex PCR, yet TCRdb's version contains in-frame clones alone and is incomplete. Of just over 85,000 clones listed, over 70% are singletons. Germline-derived CDR1 and CDR2 are MGHRA and YSYEKL. With V trimmed by 0 bases and J by 3 bases, 9 bases remained unmatched. The length of the CDR3 is 18 residues. The donors comprised healthy bone marrow donors. This TCR derives from a middle-aged man in good health and CMV-seronegative. The chain combines TRBV4-1 with TRBJ1-4, with 8 bases identical to TRBD1. Sequenced: PBMCs. CDR3 amino acids: CASSQERARGRANEKLFF. In nucleotides, the CDR3 is TGCGCCAGCAGCCAAGAACGAGCCAGGGGGCGGGCTAATGAAAAACTGTTTTTT.